The T cell receptor beta chain described here comes from a study of T cells in Graves' hyperthyroidism and ophthalmopathy (dated 2019 in TCRdb). About the full investigation: Peripheral blood samples were taken at the time of initial diagnosis, prior to any treatment. To identify distinguishing TCR V-J signatures, a discovery cohort of 90 to 100 patients was used, comprising 43 with Graves' ophthalmopathy and 57 with stable Graves' hyperthyroidism. Whether ophthalmopathy could be predicted prospectively was tested in an independent validation cohort made up of approximately 19 hyperthyroidism patients plus 17 patients who later progressed to ophthalmopathy. The 95 to 100 discovery patients were divided at random into training and test sets in a 7:3 ratio. In roughly six Graves' hyperthyroidism patients, the study also compared T-cell repertoires from thyroid tissue with T-cell repertoires from blood. After blood sampling, hyperthyroidism patients were treated with methimazole at a starting dose of 30 mg daily, and ophthalmopathy patients were treated with high-dose intravenous methylprednisolone. The paper reports TCR Vbeta CDR3 sequencing of some 140 peripheral blood samples: fewer than 50 ophthalmopathy, fewer than 85 hyperthyroidism and 17 progressor patients. What the work shows at the level of the full study, not this receptor alone: A 13 V-J signature model separated ophthalmopathy from stable hyperthyroidism, with approximately 86% sensitivity and just under 84% specificity in cross-validation and 80%/75% in testing. In validation, the model predicted progression to ophthalmopathy a median of about 6.5 months before onset, with approximately 70% sensitivity and roughly 72% specificity. Most expanded thyroid clonotypes (frequency above 0.001) were also detected in blood, suggesting blood repertoires may reflect thyroid immune responses. No statistical method was used to fix the sample size in advance, and group allocation was not hidden from the investigators.

The TCR beta CDR3 regions were amplified from the RNA transcripts. The first round of RT-PCR for the TCR CDR3 was performed with the HTBI primer set and the Qiagen OneStep RT-PCR kit. The libraries were constructed in a second round of multiplex PCR and then size-selected and purified. The libraries were sequenced on an Illumina HiSeq2000 using paired-end 100 bp reads. Under the source paper's analysis protocol: SOAPnuke was used to process the raw data, with reads discarded if the reads contained adapters or uncalled bases, had a mean Phred below 15, or lacked an exact constant-primer or identifier match. High-quality paired reads were merged with COPE v1.2.5, and unique nucleotide sequences were defined as clonotypes. Clonotypes were aligned to IMGT TRBV, TRBD and TRBJ reference segments using MiTCR v1.1. The analysis was restricted to V-J combinations with a frequency above 0.0001, which together covered roughly 99% of the repertoires. The TCS score was defined as the ratio of F50 (clonal expansion) to E x V (chaos), calculated using BLOSUM62-based TCRdist between CDR3 peptides within each V-J. Welch's t-statistics and random forest reduced roughly 530 V-J features to roughly 13, which were used in a naive Bayes classifier (R e1071). Clones were called with MiXCR by TCRdb after fastp trimmed the public reads at Q25, and only in-frame beta chains were retained. Every entry covers one CDR3 protein and lists the most common genes and DNA from its rows. These V and J calls originate from TCRdb's pipeline instead of the authors' own analysis. Present in this sample are about 180,000 distinct CDR3 sequences, about a sixth of which were seen just once. About 31% of the sample lies in the top ten.

This clonotype was counted many times. The clone's antigen remains unknown. Per-nucleotide qualities are absent, and no much larger clonotype sits a single base away. Graves' hyperthyroidism was defined as stable when no progression to ophthalmopathy occurred over 18 months of follow-up. Hyperthyroidism patients were newly diagnosed, with disease duration under 2 months, and aged 18 to 65 years. Patients with uncontrolled infections, other autoimmune diseases, pregnancy or lactation were excluded. Diagnoses relied on clinical symptoms, serum thyroxine and TRAb, thyroid ultrasound and orbital computed tomography. PBMCs were separated from over 9 ml of fresh peripheral blood using Ficoll-Paque density gradient centrifugation. Total RNA was extracted using Trizol reagent, and RNA quality was assessed on an Agilent 2100 Bioanalyzer. Trimming costs V 2 bases and J 0 bases, and their ends lie 11 bases apart. There are 16 amino acids in the CDR3, from cysteine to phenylalanine inclusive. Only the CDR3 region is kept as DNA, spanning 48 bases read in frame from base 1. CDR1 is given as DFQATT and CDR2 as SNEGSKA, both from the germline V gene (reference sequence).

Sequencing was done on a sample of blood. The receptor was isolated from a woman aged 45-65 years with Graves' hyperthyroidism. The chain joins TRBV20-1 to TRBJ1-6; no D gene is confidently identified. The DNA sequence is TGCAGTGCTAGAACCACGTTTAGCTCCTATAATTCACCCCTCCACTTT. Translated, it gives CSARTTFSSYNSPLHF.